Below, 15 T cell receptor beta chains from the same sample are listed, as sequenced in a study of graft-versus-host responses after intestinal transplantation. These receptors are not linked to any known antigen. Some clones are missing from TCRdb's copy, which holds only in-frame ones; the method was immunoSEQ multiplex PCR. The sample lists some 86,000 clones; around 92% were seen once. The sequenced sample was unstimulated CD4+ T cells sorted from spleen or lymph node cells, obtained before intestinal transplant. These receptor sequences come from a human donor who received an intestinal transplant.

The CDR3, as DNA: TGTGCCAGCAGCCAATATTGGGACAGGGCGAGCAATCAGCCCCAGCATTTT. Protein sequence: CASSQYWDRASNQPQHF. The V gene is TRBV5-8, the J gene TRBJ1-5; 9 bases map to TRBD1. This CDR3 has 17 amino acids. J was trimmed by 1 base and V by 4 bases; bases with no gene match: 9. Looked up from germline, CDR1 is SGHTS and CDR2 is YDEGEE.

V and J are TRBV19 and TRBJ1-1; TRBD1 aligns across 8 bases. V was clipped by 5 bases and J by 2 bases; unmatched bases: 4. CDR3 length: 14 amino acids. CDR1 is LNHDA and CDR2 is SQIVND in the germline V gene (reference sequence). This chain's CDR3 is CASSLGQVNTEAFF. CDR3 coding DNA: TGTGCCAGTAGTTTGGGACAGGTAAACACTGAAGCTTTCTTT.

This chain connects TRBV6-5 to TRBJ1-2; D unclear. Germline V gives CDR1 MNHEY, CDR2 SVGAGI. V lost 0 bases and J lost 0, with 5 bases in between. There are 14 residues in the CDR3. The CDR3 reads CASSYSPPNYGYTF. CDR3 nucleotides: TGTGCCAGCAGTTACTCCCCTCCTAACTATGGCTACACCTTC.

V gene TRBV6-1 combines with J gene TRBJ1-1; 9 bases agree with TRBD1. The trim removed 4 bases at V and 1 base at J, leaving 4 bases unmatched. The CDR3 is 15 amino acids. Germline V lookup: CDR1 MNHNS, CDR2 SASEGT. The CDR3 reads CASSVKGQGNTEAFF. For the CDR3, the DNA is TGTGCCAGCAGTGTGAAGGGACAGGGGAACACTGAAGCTTTCTTT.

CDR3 protein: CASSLDGPAGGQEQYF. In DNA form, the CDR3 reads TGTGCCAGCAGCTTAGATGGCCCAGCGGGGGGGCAAGAGCAGTACTTC. The V call is TRBV11-3, the J call TRBJ2-7; 10 nucleotides line up with TRBD2. The CDR3 covers 16 residues. J was trimmed by 7 bases and V by 0 bases; bases with no gene match: 9. Per the germline V gene, CDR1 is SGHNT and CDR2 is YENEEA.

This rearrangement joins TRBV7-9 to TRBJ1-6; weak D call: TRBD1 (5 bases). The V gene's germline CDR1 is SEHNR and CDR2 FQNEAQ (reference sequence). Trimming shortened V by 1 base and J by 7 bases, and 17 bases separated the two germline ends. This CDR3 region has 17 residues. The CDR3 is CASSLVTANVLNSPLHF. The CDR3 DNA reads as TGTGCCAGCAGCTTAGTGACAGCAAATGTATTGAATTCACCCCTCCACTTT.

This clone came up once. The chain couples TRBV4-3 to TRBJ2-3; 8 bases are a match to TRBD2. Germline values: CDR1 LGHNA, CDR2 YSLEER. After removal of 4 bases from V and 0 bases from J, the junction contained 6 bases not matched to a gene. CDR3 length: 16 residues. Written as DNA, the CDR3 is TGCGCCAGCAGCCTAATTTCGGGGGGGAGCACAGATACGCAGTATTTT. It encodes CASSLISGGSTDTQYF.

V usage is TRBV2 and J usage is TRBJ2-3; D is perhaps TRBD1 (6 bases). Germline assignment: CDR1 SNHLY and CDR2 FYNNEI. The CDR3 sequence is 12 residues long. Deletions cut 6 bases from V and 6 bases from J, with 10 bases between. The CDR3 DNA follows: TGTGCCAGCAGCACTGACAGGGATACGCAGTATTTT. Its translation: CASSTDRDTQYF.

V gene TRBV6-5 combines with J gene TRBJ1-2; 9 bases match TRBD1. V shed 2 bases and J 8 bases; nucleotides not matched to a gene: 9. Germline V gene data show CDR1 as MNHEY and CDR2 as SVGAGI. This CDR3 is built from 15 residues. CDR3 coding DNA: TGTGCCAGCAGTTACATCAGACAGGGGGTCGACGGCTACACCTTC. Amino acid sequence: CASSYIRQGVDGYTF.

The chain joins TRBV7-2 to TRBJ1-1; D is perhaps TRBD1 (5 bases). Germline V CDR1 and CDR2: SGHTA, FQGNSA. CDR3 size: 14 residues. V was trimmed by 6 bases and J by 4 bases, leaving 15 bases between them. Here the CDR3 DNA reads TGTGCCAGCAGTTACCGTGCGGGGGTCACTGAAGCTTTCTTT. Translating gives CASSYRAGVTEAFF.

The table lists this clone with a few counts. The chain recombines TRBV19 with TRBJ1-5; the match to TRBD1 covers 8 bases. Germline-derived CDR1 and CDR2 are LNHDA and SQIVND (reference sequence). There are 12 residues in the CDR3. The ends lost 6 bases at V and 7 bases at J; junction bases unmatched: 2. The CDR3 nucleotides read TGTGCCAGTAGCCAGGGGGCACAGCCCCAGCATTTT. Protein product: CASSQGAQPQHF.

This rearrangement joins TRBV15 to TRBJ2-1; D not resolved. V lost 5 bases and J lost 2, with 10 bases in between. There are 14 residues in the CDR3. Per germline, CDR1 LNHNV and CDR2 YYDKDF (reference sequence). The CDR3 loop reads CATSSVAPYNEQFF. Written as DNA, the CDR3 is TGTGCCACCAGCTCCGTAGCACCCTACAATGAGCAGTTCTTC.

The CDR3 spells CASSYTDSNTEAFF. DNA of the CDR3: TGTGCCAGCAGCTATACGGACAGTAACACTGAAGCTTTCTTT. The chain recombines TRBV11-3 with TRBJ1-1; possible D gene TRBD1, 6 bases. The V end lost 4 bases, the J end lost 2 bases, and 11 bases lay between the germline ends. Looked up from germline, CDR1 is SGHNT and CDR2 is YENEEA. This CDR3 contains 14 residues.

The rearrangement links TRBV5-1 to TRBJ2-7, with TRBD2 matching over 9 bases. Germline-derived CDR1 and CDR2 are SGHRS and YFSETQ. Germline trimming cut 3 bases from V and 7 bases from J; bases unmatched to any gene: 14. There are 16 residues in the CDR3. The CDR3 coding sequence is TGCGCCAGCAGCTCCTCCGGGCTAGCGGGGACGGGTGAGCAGTACTTC. Protein product: CASSSSGLAGTGEQYF.

This clone has only one observation. V usage is TRBV30 and J usage is TRBJ1-2; 8 positions match TRBD1. This CDR3 is 13 amino acids long. CDR1 is GTSNPN and CDR2 is SVGIG in the germline V gene (reference sequence). The J segment lost 4 bases and the V segment lost 2 bases, leaving 3 bases of the junction unmatched. DNA of the CDR3: TGTGCCTGGAGTATAACAGGGGGCTATGGCTACACCTTC. This sequence encodes CAWSITGGYGYTF.